These 13 T cell receptor beta chains originate from one sample sequenced in a study of glioma-infiltrating T cells after dendritic cell vaccination. The method was immunoSEQ multiplex PCR; TCRdb's version includes in-frame clones alone and lacks a portion of them. The sample holds about 38,000 clones, around four fifths seen once. The material was blood, obtained before dendritic cell vaccination. These receptors all come from a human donor with glioblastoma.

This clone was observed once. The chain employs TRBV5-1 and TRBJ2-7; perhaps TRBD1 as D (6 bases). This CDR3 spans 13 amino acids. Germline V gene sequence: CDR1 SGHRS, CDR2 YFSETQ. Trimming left V 4 bases short and J 5 bases short, with 13 bases between. In DNA, the CDR3 is TGCGCCAGCAGCCGACTTCAGGGGAACGAGCAGTACTTC. It translates to CASSRLQGNEQYF. The full variable domain, completed using reference TRBV5-1 and TRBJ2-7, is KAGVTQTPRYLIKTRGQQVTLSCSPISGHRSVSWYQQTPGQGLQFLFEYFSETQRNKGNFPGRFSGRQFSNSRSEMNVSTLELGDSALYLCASSRLQGNEQYFGPGTRLTVT.

This clone was observed a few times. J is TRBJ1-4 and V is TRBV7-9; tentatively, D is TRBD1 (6 bases). The CDR3 has 18 residues. The V end was cut by 6 bases, the J end by 0 bases, with 20 bases between. In germline, CDR1 is SEHNR, CDR2 FQNEAQ (reference sequence). This chain's CDR3 is CASRPAPRRTATNEKLFF. CDR3 sequence (DNA): TGTGCCAGCAGACCAGCCCCAAGGCGGACAGCAACTAATGAAAAACTGTTTTTT.

V and J are TRBV19 and TRBJ2-7, with TRBD1 matching over 9 bases. CDR1 LNHDA and CDR2 SQIVND come from the germline V gene (reference sequence). V shed 5 bases, J shed 4 bases, and the junction held 6 bases outside the gene matches. The CDR3 length is 14 residues. CDR3 coding DNA: TGTGCCAGTAGTTTCGGGACAGGGCAGTACGAGCAGTACTTC. It encodes CASSFGTGQYEQYF.

The chain links TRBV2 to TRBJ1-1; D is undetermined. CDR3 length equals 13 residues. Trimming took off 6 bases at V and 6 bases at J, with 14 bases between the two ends. Germline V CDR1 and CDR2: SNHLY, FYNNEI. This CDR3 reads CASSETGGAEAFF. CDR3 DNA: TGTGCCAGCAGCGAGACGGGCGGGGCTGAAGCTTTCTTT.

This rearrangement joins TRBV30 to TRBJ1-5; 8 bases match TRBD1. The CDR3 spans 14 residues. J gave up 3 bases and V 4 bases, and 5 bases lay outside the gene matches. Germline V gene sequence: CDR1 GTSNPN, CDR2 SVGIG (reference sequence). CDR3 protein: CAWNGGQVNQPQHF. CDR3 sequence (DNA): TGTGCCTGGAACGGGGGACAGGTCAATCAGCCCCAGCATTTT.

This rearrangement joins TRBV27 to TRBJ1-2, with 8 bases matching TRBD1. The V gene's germline CDR1 is MNHEY and CDR2 SMNVEV (reference sequence). The V segment lost 5 bases and the J segment 0 bases; nucleotides outside the gene matches: 5. The CDR3 consists of 15 residues. CDR3 region: CASSPQGATNYGYTF. CDR3 nucleotide sequence: TGTGCCAGCAGTCCGCAGGGGGCGACTAACTATGGCTACACCTTC.

The chain joins TRBV11-3 to TRBJ2-7, with TRBD2 identical over 10 bases. This CDR3 region has 14 residues. The trim removed 4 bases at V and 3 bases at J, leaving 3 bases unmatched. In germline, CDR1 is SGHNT, CDR2 YENEEA. This CDR3 is CASSYRTSGYEQYF. The CDR3 nucleotides are TGTGCCAGCAGCTATAGGACTAGCGGCTACGAGCAGTACTTC.

The chain links TRBV6-1 to TRBJ2-7, with D perhaps TRBD1 (6 bases). This CDR3 has 16 amino acids. Germline V gene data show CDR1 as MNHNS and CDR2 as SASEGT. Trimming removed 3 bases at V and 2 bases at J, with 17 bases between. CDR3 nucleotides: TGTGCCAGCAGTGAGGTCGGGACATATGAAACCTACGAGCAGTACTTC. It encodes CASSEVGTYETYEQYF.

The chain joins TRBV18 to TRBJ1-3; TRBD1 aligns across 7 bases. Germline V gene sequence: CDR1 KGHSH, CDR2 LQKENI. The CDR3 is made up of 15 amino acids. After removal of 2 bases from V and 3 bases from J, the junction contained 4 bases not matched to a gene. CDR3 in amino acids: CASSPDRVIGNTIYF. The DNA for the CDR3 is TGTGCCAGCTCACCAGACAGGGTAATTGGAAACACCATATATTTT.

This clone was recorded once. The chain carries TRBV4-1 and TRBJ2-1; D is ambiguous. CDR3 length: 16 amino acids. Trimming pared 1 base from V and 3 bases from J, leaving 13 bases between. Germline V gene sequence: CDR1 MGHRA, CDR2 YSYEKL. In nucleotides, the CDR3 is TGCGCCAGCAGCCAAGTAGACATTGGGTTCTACAATGAGCAGTTCTTC. Translation gives CASSQVDIGFYNEQFF.

This rearrangement joins TRBV5-1 to TRBJ2-1, with 10 positions matching TRBD1. Trimming removed 0 bases from V and 6 bases from J; junction bases left unmatched: 9. CDR3 length: 17 amino acids. CDR1 and CDR2 (germline): SGHRS, YFSETQ. The CDR3 spells CASSLGGRDRGGNEQFF. CDR3 bases: TGCGCCAGCAGCTTGGGGGGCCGGGACAGGGGCGGCAATGAGCAGTTCTTC.

V is TRBV11-2 and J is TRBJ1-2; a weak D match, TRBD1 (5 bases). V dropped 2 bases and J dropped 0 bases, with 22 bases sitting between them. The CDR3 runs to 19 residues. Germline loops: CDR1 SGHAT, CDR2 FQNNGV. This chain's CDR3 is CASSLPSGVGIIANYGYTF. In DNA form, the CDR3 reads TGTGCCAGCAGCTTACCGTCGGGGGTTGGGATTATAGCTAACTATGGCTACACCTTC.

This clone has just a few counts. J is TRBJ2-5 and V is TRBV9, with D perhaps TRBD1 (5 bases). V was trimmed by 0 bases and J by 3 bases, leaving 12 bases between them. Germline values: CDR1 SGDLS, CDR2 YYNGEE. CDR3 length: 15 residues. The CDR3 is CASSVGQGGKETQYF. The DNA of the CDR3 is TGTGCCAGCAGCGTAGGGCAGGGTGGGAAAGAGACCCAGTACTTC.